Following are 32 T cell receptor beta chains from one sample sequenced in a study of T cell repertoires in cytomegalovirus infection. TCRdb redid the calling of the reads with MiXCR, one entry per CDR3 protein. The sample shows around 550,000 distinct CDR3 sequences, 26% of them seen only once. The sample was PBMCs. The receptors originated from a human donor in good health (CMV status not recorded). Some clones in this sample may be carry-over from other donors' samples.

The chain links TRBV7-2 to TRBJ2-5; 9 bases fit TRBD2. Looked up from germline, CDR1 is SGHTA and CDR2 is FQGNSA. J gave up 3 bases and V 4 bases, and 6 bases lay outside the gene matches. CDR3 size: 15 residues. CDR3 residues: CASSSPIAGEETQYF. CDR3 in DNA: TGTGCCAGCAGCTCTCCGATAGCGGGAGAAGAGACCCAGTACTTC. Together with reference TRBV7-2 and TRBJ2-5, the CDR3 gives the full variable domain: GAGVSQSPSNKVTEKGKDVELRCDPISGHTALYWYRQSLGQGLEFLIYFQGNSAPDKSGLPSDRFSAERTGGSVSTLTIQRTQQEDSAVYLCASSSPIAGEETQYFGPGTRLLVL.

V and J are TRBV11-2 and TRBJ1-3; no reliable D call. The CDR3 is 15 amino acids. The germline V and J ends were trimmed by 2 bases and 0 bases, with 8 bases remaining between them. Germline V gene lookup returns CDR1 SGHAT and CDR2 FQNNGV. The CDR3 region is CASSLSTISGNTIYF. DNA of the CDR3: TGTGCCAGCAGCTTATCAACCATCTCTGGAAACACCATATATTTT.

This clonotype has just a few counts. The DNA for the CDR3 is TGTGCCAGCAGCTCTCGACAGGCTCCCGCCTACGAGCAGTACTTC. Its protein is CASSSRQAPAYEQYF. This chain links TRBV7-9 with TRBJ2-7; TRBD1 might be the D (6 bases). Germline V lookup: CDR1 SEHNR, CDR2 FQNEAQ (reference sequence). V lost 4 bases, J lost 2 bases, and 15 bases lay in between. The length of the CDR3 is 15 residues.

This clonotype appeared a few times. CDR3 DNA sequence: TGTGCCACCAGTGATCCGGGGGGACACCACCAAGAGACCCAGTACTTC. This sequence encodes CATSDPGGHHQETQYF. V and J are TRBV24-1 and TRBJ2-5; possible D gene TRBD2, 7 bases. The CDR3 extends over 16 amino acids. The germline gives CDR1 KGHDR, CDR2 SFDVKD. The germline V and J ends were trimmed by 3 bases and 0 bases, with 13 bases remaining between them.

Worth noting for this clonotype: An end of the junction does not agree with germline; a read error may underlie this. The V call is TRBV12-5, the J call TRBJ2-1; 7 bases line up with TRBD2. The CDR3 covers 13 residues. Germline V lookup: CDR1 LGHNT, CDR2 FRNRAP. The CDR3, as DNA: TGTGCTAGTGGTTTGGGATTGACTAGCCGCCTTCTCTTC. Translation gives CASGLGLTSRLLF.

The rearrangement links TRBV7-2 to TRBJ1-1; 7 bases line up with TRBD1. V trimming: 2 bases; J trimming: 11 bases; junction bases outside the gene matches: 11. The CDR3 length is 14 residues. CDR1 and CDR2 (germline): SGHTA, FQGNSA. CDR3: CASSLRTGAGRAFF. The CDR3 bases are TGTGCCAGCAGCTTACGTACAGGGGCCGGGAGGGCTTTCTTT. Full variable domain (rest looked up from reference TRBV7-2 and TRBJ1-1): GAGVSQSPSNKVTEKGKDVELRCDPISGHTALYWYRQSLGQGLEFLIYFQGNSAPDKSGLPSDRFSAERTGGSVSTLTIQRTQQEDSAVYLCASSLRTGAGRAFFGQGTRLTVV.

In its sample, this clonotype was seen a few times. The chain carries TRBV20-1 and TRBJ2-1; the match to TRBD2 covers 12 bases. The trim removed 3 bases at V and 5 bases at J, leaving 2 bases unmatched. The CDR3 has 14 residues. Germline V gene lookup returns CDR1 DFQATT and CDR2 SNEGSKA (reference sequence). The CDR3 protein is CSASWTSGNNEQFF. The CDR3 DNA reads as TGCAGTGCTAGCTGGACTAGCGGGAACAATGAGCAGTTCTTC.

This clonotype was detected a few times. J is TRBJ2-1 and V is TRBV27; D perhaps matches TRBD2 (6 bases). Germline CDR1 reads MNHEY; CDR2 reads SMNVEV (reference sequence). CDR3 length equals 16 residues. The ends were cut back, 3 bases at V and 3 bases at J, with 15 bases in the middle. CDR3 protein: CASSLSVLANYNEQFF. The CDR3, as DNA: TGTGCCAGCAGTTTGTCCGTACTAGCAAACTACAATGAGCAGTTCTTC.

This clonotype was recorded many times. This rearrangement joins TRBV7-2 to TRBJ2-4; D call uncertain. The CDR3 has 12 residues. Germline V gives CDR1 SGHTA, CDR2 FQGNSA. V dropped 3 bases and J dropped 5 bases, with 5 bases sitting between them. The CDR3 reads CASSLQENIQYF. CDR3 sequence (DNA): TGTGCCAGCAGCTTGCAGGAAAACATTCAGTACTTC. Filled out from reference TRBV7-2 and TRBJ2-4, the complete variable domain reads GAGVSQSPSNKVTEKGKDVELRCDPISGHTALYWYRQSLGQGLEFLIYFQGNSAPDKSGLPSDRFSAERTGGSVSTLTIQRTQQEDSAVYLCASSLQENIQYFGAGTRLSVL.

This clonotype was counted only a few times. The CDR3 region has the DNA TGTGCCAGCAGCTTAAGGACGGACAATGAGCAGTTCTTC. Translating it yields CASSLRTDNEQFF. The V call is TRBV7-6, the J call TRBJ2-1, with D unclear. V was trimmed by 2 bases and J by 5 bases, leaving 7 bases between them. Germline V CDR1 and CDR2: SGHVS, FNYEAQ. The CDR3 extends over 13 amino acids.

This rearrangement joins TRBV7-6 to TRBJ1-6; 7 positions agree with TRBD1. The length of the CDR3 is 15 residues. After removal of 5 bases from V and 10 bases from J, the junction contained 11 bases not matched to a gene. Germline V CDR1 and CDR2: SGHVS, FNYEAQ. DNA of the CDR3: TGTGCCAGCAGCCGCCGACAGGGTAACTGGTCACCCCTCCACTTT. This codes for CASSRRQGNWSPLHF.

This clonotype was seen more than once but under ten times. V is TRBV24-1 and J is TRBJ2-1; no firm D call. Trimming cost V 2 bases and J 6 bases, with 7 bases left between them. Germline lookup yields CDR1 KGHDR and CDR2 SFDVKD. CDR3 length equals 13 residues. The CDR3 DNA reads as TGTGCCACCAGTGATTCCAACACCAATGAGCAGTTCTTC. Amino acid sequence: CATSDSNTNEQFF.

The chain has TRBV30 and TRBJ1-1, with D possibly TRBD1 on 5 matching bases. V lost 2 bases and J lost 3, with 16 bases in between. This CDR3 has 15 residues. CDR1 and CDR2 (germline): GTSNPN, SVGIG (reference sequence). In DNA, the CDR3 is TGTGCCTGGAGTACCCGGGGACCAGAGGACACTGAAGCTTTCTTT. This gives the protein CAWSTRGPEDTEAFF.

The rearrangement uses TRBV24-1 and TRBJ2-3; 7 nucleotides match TRBD1. The CDR3 spans 15 residues. The germline V gene has CDR1 KGHDR and CDR2 SFDVKD. Trimming took 5 bases from V and 0 from J; bases not matched to a gene: 4. CDR3 region: CATSALGQSTDTQYF. In nucleotides, the CDR3 is TGTGCCACCAGTGCCCTGGGACAGAGCACAGATACGCAGTATTTT.

With respect to this clonotype: This clone may be a read error of a much larger clone one base away. The chain's CDR3 is CTSRPSGSPVYEQYF. CDR3 sequence (DNA): TGTACCAGCAGACCCAGCGGGAGCCCAGTCTACGAGCAGTACTTC. The V call is TRBV7-2, the J call TRBJ2-7, with 8 bases matching TRBD2. Germline V gives CDR1 SGHTA, CDR2 FQGNSA. V trimming: 6 bases; J trimming: 3 bases; junction bases outside the gene matches: 10. The CDR3 runs to 15 residues. Full variable domain (remainder filled in from reference TRBV7-2 and TRBJ2-7): GAGVSQSPSNKVTEKGKDVELRCDPISGHTALYWYRQSLGQGLEFLIYFQGNSAPDKSGLPSDRFSAERTGGSVSTLTIQRTQQEDSAVYLCTSRPSGSPVYEQYFGPGTRLTVT.

This chain links TRBV10-3 with TRBJ2-1; 13 nucleotides agree with TRBD2. This CDR3 spans 16 amino acids. Per the germline V gene, CDR1 is ENHRY and CDR2 is SYGVKD. Unmatched junction bases numbered 7, after V lost 5 bases and J lost 6 bases. CDR3 amino acids: CAISQRTSGRGNEQFF. The CDR3 DNA reads TGTGCCATCAGTCAACGGACTAGCGGGAGAGGCAATGAGCAGTTCTTC.

The chain is built from TRBV19 and TRBJ1-1; possible D gene TRBD1, 5 bases. This CDR3 contains 12 residues. V was pared by 3 bases and J by 10 bases, with 12 bases between. Looked up from germline, CDR1 is LNHDA and CDR2 is SQIVND (reference sequence). For the CDR3, the DNA is TGTGCCAGTAGTATCGGGGGGATGGGAGCTTTCTTT. Amino acid sequence: CASSIGGMGAFF.

V and J are TRBV12-3 or TRBV12-4 and TRBJ2-2; D not certain. The CDR3 has 13 amino acids. V lost 7 bases, J lost 5 bases, and 11 bases lay in between. The CDR3 sequence: CASTQIGTGELFF. The CDR3 bases are TGTGCCAGCACCCAAATAGGGACCGGGGAGCTGTTTTTT.

This clonotype was counted many times. CDR3 protein: CASSSGSAYAQHF. The CDR3 DNA reads TGTGCCAGCAGTTCTGGGAGCGCGTACGCCCAGCATTTT. V is TRBV7-8 and J is TRBJ1-5, with D hard to call. Trimming stripped 6 bases from V and 11 bases from J, with 17 bases between. This CDR3 spans 13 amino acids. CDR1 is SGHVS, CDR2 FQNEAQ, per germline.

This clonotype came up a few times. This chain joins TRBV7-2 and TRBJ2-5; 11 bases align to TRBD2. Looked up from germline, CDR1 is SGHTA and CDR2 is FQGNSA. CDR3 length: 17 residues. Trimming at V came to 2 bases and at J to 5 bases, leaving 10 bases not matched to a gene. The CDR3 spells CASSLTRLAGYGETQYF. CDR3 nucleotides: TGTGCCAGCAGCTTAACCAGACTAGCGGGATATGGGGAGACCCAGTACTTC.

The genes are TRBV19 and TRBJ2-1, with TRBD2 identical over 14 bases. Trimming removed 3 bases from V and 7 bases from J; junction bases left unmatched: 5. The germline CDR1 and CDR2 sequences are LNHDA and SQIVND (reference sequence). CDR3 size: 16 residues. The chain's CDR3 is CASSIPGTSGSNEQFF. The CDR3 DNA is TGTGCCAGTAGTATCCCGGGGACTAGCGGGAGTAATGAGCAGTTCTTC.

The chain carries TRBV19 and TRBJ2-2; the match to TRBD2 covers 8 bases. The junction had 11 bases not matched to a gene; V was cut back by 1 base and J by 7 bases. CDR1 is LNHDA and CDR2 is SQIVND in the germline V gene (reference sequence). There are 17 residues in the CDR3. CDR3: CASSIASGGVFVGELFF. Here the CDR3 DNA reads TGTGCCAGTAGTATAGCCAGCGGGGGAGTATTTGTCGGGGAGCTGTTTTTT.

The chain recombines TRBV4-1 with TRBJ1-2; D remains ambiguous. Trimming pared 4 bases from V and 4 bases from J, leaving 16 bases between. Per germline, CDR1 MGHRA and CDR2 YSYEKL. The CDR3 sequence is 15 residues long. The CDR3 nucleotides read TGCGCCAGCAGCCCCCTAAGTGGACGAACCTATGGCTACACCTTC. Translating it yields CASSPLSGRTYGYTF.

This clonotype was detected many times. The chain is built from TRBV7-2 and TRBJ1-4; 8 bases fit TRBD1. J lost 11 bases, V lost 3 bases, and 8 bases had no gene match. Germline V gene lookup returns CDR1 SGHTA and CDR2 FQGNSA. The CDR3 length is 14 residues. CDR3 sequence (DNA): TGTGCCAGCAGCTTTGACAGGGGAGTGGGCAAACTGTTTTTT. Translated: CASSFDRGVGKLFF.

This chain joins TRBV15 and TRBJ2-1, with 13 bases aligning to TRBD2. CDR3 length: 17 residues. Germline CDR1 is LNHNV and CDR2 is YYDKDF (reference sequence). Unmatched junction bases numbered 4, after V lost 3 bases and J lost 2 bases. CDR3 nucleotide sequence: TGTGCCACCAGCAGGCCTGGGACTAGCGGGACCTACAATGAGCAGTTCTTC. Translated: CATSRPGTSGTYNEQFF.

This clonotype was observed a handful of times. This sequence joins TRBV5-4 and TRBJ2-3, with 13 bases that match TRBD2. CDR1 and CDR2 (germline): SGHNT, YYREEE (reference sequence). J lost 2 bases, V lost 0 bases, and 3 bases had no gene match. CDR3 length: 17 residues. The DNA of the CDR3 is TGTGCCAGCAGCTTGGCGGGACTAGCGGGGACCACAGATACGCAGTATTTT. Residues: CASSLAGLAGTTDTQYF.

This clonotype was detected only a few times. This chain links TRBV28 with TRBJ2-7; 7 bases agree with TRBD1. Germline V gene data show CDR1 as MDHEN and CDR2 as SYDVKM. The CDR3 consists of 13 residues. J was trimmed by 5 bases and V by 6 bases; bases with no gene match: 7. CDR3 nucleotides: TGTGCCAGCAGCAACAGGGGTCGCGACGAGCAGTACTTC. Translation gives CASSNRGRDEQYF.

In this sample, this clonotype turned up many times. The rearrangement uses TRBV7-2 and TRBJ2-3; D is uncertain. Germline V gene lookup returns CDR1 SGHTA and CDR2 FQGNSA. The CDR3 is 12 residues long. Trimming removed 2 bases from V and 6 bases from J, with 6 bases in between. The CDR3, as DNA: TGTGCCAGCAGCTTATTCCGGGATACGCAGTATTTT. Translation: CASSLFRDTQYF.

This clonotype has just a few counts. The J gene is TRBJ2-5, the V gene TRBV20-1; 9 positions match TRBD2. The germline V gene has CDR1 DFQATT and CDR2 SNEGSKA (reference sequence). CDR3 length: 14 residues. V was pared by 3 bases and J by 5 bases, with 7 bases of the junction left unmatched. CDR3 in DNA: TGCAGTGCTAGGGGCGGGAGGGCCTGGGAGACCCAGTACTTC. Protein sequence: CSARGGRAWETQYF.

This rearrangement joins TRBV4-3 to TRBJ2-3, with 13 positions matching TRBD2. This CDR3 is 19 amino acids long. Germline lookup yields CDR1 LGHNA and CDR2 YSLEER. Trimming removed 2 bases from V and 0 bases from J; junction bases left unmatched: 8. CDR3: CASSQRTSGRDPSTDTQYF. The CDR3 nucleotides read TGCGCCAGCAGCCAAAGGACTAGCGGGAGAGACCCTAGCACAGATACGCAGTATTTT.

This clonotype has just a few counts. The chain employs TRBV7-2 and TRBJ2-4; D is uncertain. This CDR3 has 14 amino acids. Germline V gene lookup returns CDR1 SGHTA and CDR2 FQGNSA. V shed 5 bases and J shed 3 bases, with 11 bases lying between them. CDR3 sequence reads: CASSAPVVKNIQYF. For the CDR3, the DNA is TGTGCCAGCAGCGCCCCGGTTGTCAAAAACATTCAGTACTTC.

The genes are TRBV6-6 and TRBJ1-2, with D possibly being TRBD1 (5 bases). There are 13 residues in the CDR3. Looked up from germline, CDR1 is MNHNY and CDR2 is SVGAGI (reference sequence). Trimming stripped 2 bases from V and 7 bases from J, with 11 bases between. This chain's CDR3 is CASSYEERGGYTF. The CDR3 nucleotides read TGTGCCAGCAGTTACGAGGAGAGGGGTGGCTACACCTTC.